The following is a TCR beta chain sequence with its context. Its antigen is not identified. The primer mix had 60 Vbeta and 13 Jbeta primers. Assay: immunoSEQ multiplex PCR; the TCRdb copy retains only in-frame clones and omits some. The profile covers over 200,000 clones, with roughly four fifths appearing a single time and roughly 0.58% taken by the ten largest. This sample stems from a study of cytomegalovirus exposure and HLA in healthy donors. General observations from the study: Despite most TCR sequences being rare, some public TCRs occurred in many donors. Rates of TCR association differed by HLA locus in a later analysis, with DRB1 highest and HLA-C lowest. The listing of 150 or so TCR beta chains classed them as cytomegalovirus-associated. Later work associated roughly 17,000 TCR beta sequences with HLA alleles at 0.05 false discovery rate.

The CDR3 is 13 residues long. Trimming left V 4 bases short and J 4 bases short, with 10 bases between. The germline CDR1 and CDR2 sequences are SQVTM and ANQGSEA. This TCR was recovered from a woman between 35 and 50 years old in good health and CMV-seronegative. The chain carries TRBV29-1 and TRBJ2-2; no clear D. Sequencing was carried out using PBMCs. As DNA, the CDR3 is TGCAGCGTTGGGGCAGCTTCCACCGGGGAGCTGTTTTTT. The encoded protein is CSVGAASTGELFF.